This entry lists 27 T cell receptor beta chains sequenced from one sample in a study of read filtering for tumor transcriptome and immune sequencing. The library was built from roughly 400 ng RNA with molecular barcoded adaptors for alpha/delta and beta/gamma chains. TCRdb processed the reads anew with MiXCR; each CDR3 protein has one entry. The table lists 25,000 to 35,000 distinct CDR3 sequences, roughly 18% of them singletons, with under 20% in the top ten. Source material: a population of CD138-negative cells sorted from bone marrow. Receptors were obtained from a donor at least 40 years old with multiple myeloma.

This clonotype was observed at least ten times. V and J are TRBV27 and TRBJ2-1; D is uncertain. V dropped 5 bases and J dropped 2 bases, with 7 bases sitting between them. The CDR3 totals 13 residues. Per the germline V gene, CDR1 is MNHEY and CDR2 is SMNVEV (reference sequence). CDR3 nucleotides: TGTGCCAGCAGTCTACACCCCTACAATGAGCAGTTCTTC. As protein: CASSLHPYNEQFF.

The sample holds many counts of this clonotype. The chain carries TRBV3-1 and TRBJ2-3, with TRBD2 identical over 9 bases. V shed 2 bases, J shed 6 bases, and the junction held 12 bases outside the gene matches. The CDR3 sequence is 17 residues long. The V gene's germline CDR1 is LGHDT and CDR2 YNNKEL (reference sequence). The CDR3 is CASSQIVGGGAPDTQYF. The CDR3 DNA reads as TGTGCCAGCAGCCAAATCGTCGGCGGGGGGGCCCCCGATACGCAGTATTTT.

As to this clonotype: This may come from a read error, since a much larger clone is one base off. The chain couples TRBV28 to TRBJ2-5; D may be TRBD2 (7 bases). Germline CDR1 and CDR2: MDHEN and SYDVKM. The CDR3 covers 16 residues. The germline V and J ends were trimmed by 3 bases and 6 bases, with 20 bases remaining between them. The CDR3 nucleotides read TGTGCCAGCAGTTTCCTGACTAGCTTCCAGGGGAAGACCCAGTACTTC. This codes for CASSFLTSFQGKTQYF.

This clonotype was recorded many times. The V and J genes are TRBV28 and TRBJ2-4; 7 nucleotides match TRBD2. The V gene's germline CDR1 is MDHEN and CDR2 SYDVKM. Trimming took 7 bases from V and 6 from J; bases not matched to a gene: 15. The CDR3 has 16 amino acids. The CDR3 DNA follows: TGTGCCAGCACCTCACCTAGCGCGGGGGTCGGAAACATTCAGTACTTC. This codes for CASTSPSAGVGNIQYF.

This clonotype was observed many times. The chain is built from TRBV2 and TRBJ1-5, with a weak D call TRBD1 (6 bases). Germline CDR1 reads SNHLY; CDR2 reads FYNNEI. The CDR3 has 13 amino acids. Trimming left V 7 bases short and J 7 bases short, with 14 bases between. CDR3 in amino acids: CASMFRGHQPQHF. CDR3 in DNA: TGTGCCAGCATGTTCCGGGGGCACCAGCCCCAGCATTTT. Full variable domain (rest looked up from reference TRBV2 and TRBJ1-5): EPEVTQTPSHQVTQMGQEVILRCVPISNHLYFYWYRQILGQKVEFLVSFYNNEISEKSEIFDDQFSVERPDGSNFTLKIRSTKLEDSAMYFCASMFRGHQPQHFGDGTRLSIL.

The table lists this clonotype with many counts. J is TRBJ2-2 and V is TRBV6-1; TRBD2 aligns across 13 bases. This CDR3 spans 16 amino acids. V was pared by 6 bases and J by 3 bases, with 4 bases of the junction left unmatched. CDR1 and CDR2 from the germline V gene are MNHNS and SASEGT. DNA for the CDR3: TGTGCCAGCAGAGGGACTAGCGGGGCCTACACCGGGGAGCTGTTTTTT. Translation gives CASRGTSGAYTGELFF.

In this sample, this clonotype turned up many times. J is TRBJ2-7 and V is TRBV6-5; D uncertain. This CDR3 contains 14 residues. Germline V gene lookup returns CDR1 MNHEY and CDR2 SVGAGI. Deletions cut 9 bases from V and 2 bases from J, with 17 bases between. The CDR3 sequence is CASWAGPSPYEQYF. As DNA, the CDR3 is TGTGCCAGTTGGGCCGGGCCCTCCCCCTACGAGCAGTACTTC.

As concerns this clonotype: Only one base separates this from a far larger clonotype, so it likely reflects a read error. This chain uses TRBV4-1 with TRBJ2-1; D is possibly TRBD2 (7 bases). Germline lookup yields CDR1 MGHRA and CDR2 YSYEKL. This CDR3 has 16 residues. The CDR3, as DNA: TGTGCCAGCAGCCAAGACTCAGTGGGGGGGCTGGGTGAGCAGTTCTTC. Protein: CASSQDSVGGLGEQFF.

This clonotype was counted ten times or more. The J gene is TRBJ1-1, the V gene TRBV28; no clear D. With 3 bases removed from V and 6 bases from J, the gap between germline ends came to 5 bases. Germline V lookup: CDR1 MDHEN, CDR2 SYDVKM. The CDR3 totals 11 residues. In DNA form, the CDR3 reads TGTGCCAGCAGTTTGGAGTCTGAAGCTTTCTTT. Translated: CASSLESEAFF.

A remark on this clonotype: A much larger clone differs by one base, so this may be a read error. This chain links TRBV10-3 with TRBJ2-3, with D perhaps being TRBD1 or TRBD2 (5 bases each). Germline lookup yields CDR1 ENHRY and CDR2 SYGVKD. The CDR3 runs 15 residues. CDR3 in DNA: TGTGCCATCAGTGAAAATCCGGGACCCACAGATGCGCAGTATTTT. It codes for CAISENPGPTDAQYF.

Within the sample, this clonotype is medium-sized. The rearrangement joins TRBV12-3 or TRBV12-4 to TRBJ1-5, with a possible D match to TRBD1 (6 bases). The CDR3 runs to 14 residues. V was shortened by 8 bases and J by 2 bases, with 13 bases between the two germline ends. The CDR3 is CASRLSGGNQPQHF. CDR3 sequence (DNA): TGTGCCAGCCGACTCTCAGGGGGCAATCAGCCCCAGCATTTT.

Remarks on this clonotype: This may come from a read error, since a much larger clone is one base off. The chain uses TRBV20-1 and TRBJ1-1; 11 nucleotides agree with TRBD1. This CDR3 spans 15 amino acids. Germline values: CDR1 DFQATT, CDR2 SNEGSKA (reference sequence). The CDR3 loop is CSARGGTGGGTGAFF. The CDR3 region has the DNA TGCAGTGCTAGAGGTGGGACAGGGGGTGGCACTGGAGCTTTCTTT.

Many counts were recorded for this clonotype. The J gene is TRBJ2-2, the V gene TRBV2; the match to TRBD1 covers 7 bases. The V and J ends lost 5 bases and 3 bases, in that order; junction bases with no gene match: 6. CDR3 length: 15 amino acids. CDR1 is SNHLY, CDR2 FYNNEI, per germline. Written as DNA, the CDR3 is TGTGCCAGCAGTCGCTCCGGGACAGACACCGGGGAGCTGTTTTTT. Amino acids: CASSRSGTDTGELFF.

V usage is TRBV19 and J usage is TRBJ1-3; 7 nucleotides align to TRBD1. There are 16 residues in the CDR3. Germline values: CDR1 LNHDA, CDR2 SQIVND (reference sequence). The junction had 10 bases not matched to a gene; V was cut back by 6 bases and J by 2 bases. For the CDR3, the DNA is TGTGCCAGTAGCTCTCCAAGGACAGGCCCTGGAAACACCATATATTTT. This codes for CASSSPRTGPGNTIYF.

There are many counts of this clonotype. The CDR3 nucleotides read TGTGCCATCAATGATGCGGGGGGGCTGACAGATACGCAGTATTTT. The encoded protein is CAINDAGGLTDTQYF. The chain employs TRBV10-3 and TRBJ2-3; TRBD2 aligns across 9 bases. This CDR3 is built from 15 residues. The ends lost 7 bases at V and 3 bases at J; junction bases unmatched: 8. Germline V gives CDR1 ENHRY, CDR2 SYGVKD.

This clonotype came up many times. CDR3 region: CSVVGTGIYNEQFF. The CDR3 DNA is TGCAGCGTAGTCGGGACAGGGATCTACAATGAGCAGTTCTTC. The rearrangement joins TRBV29-1 to TRBJ2-1, with TRBD1 matching 9 bases. Germline loops: CDR1 SQVTM, CDR2 ANQGSEA. This CDR3 contains 14 residues. J lost 3 bases, V lost 6 bases, and 6 bases had no gene match.

The chain combines TRBV12-3 or TRBV12-4 with TRBJ1-1, with D possibly being TRBD1 (6 bases). The CDR3 has 15 amino acids. Deletions cut 6 bases from V and 6 bases from J, with 20 bases between. CDR3 residues: CASSAWQGRDAEAFF. The CDR3 region has the DNA TGTGCCAGCAGCGCATGGCAGGGGCGAGACGCTGAAGCTTTCTTT.

The chain is built from TRBV11-2 and TRBJ1-1, with D perhaps matching TRBD1 (5 bases). This CDR3 has 13 residues. V was trimmed by 5 bases and J by 11 bases, leaving 18 bases between them. The V gene's germline CDR1 is SGHAT and CDR2 FQNNGV. CDR3 sequence (DNA): TGTGCCAGCAGCCGGGACCTAGACCCGAGCGCTTTCTTT. This encodes CASSRDLDPSAFF.

This clonotype was seen at least ten times. The V call is TRBV7-2, the J call TRBJ2-3, with no clear D. CDR3 length: 13 amino acids. The V end lost 5 bases, the J end lost 2 bases, and 8 bases lay between the germline ends. Germline CDR1 SGHTA, CDR2 FQGNSA. The CDR3 DNA reads as TGTGCCAGCAGCCCCTACGTCACAGATACGCAGTATTTT. The encoded protein is CASSPYVTDTQYF.

In the case of this clonotype: This may be a read error, as it is one base from a much larger clone. The CDR3 spells CASSFRTAEAFF. The DNA of the CDR3 is TGTGCCAGCAGTTTCAGGACGGCCGAAGCTTTCTTT. This rearrangement joins TRBV7-9 to TRBJ1-1; D is unresolved. The V gene's germline CDR1 is SEHNR and CDR2 FQNEAQ (reference sequence). This CDR3 comprises 12 residues. Trimming took off 6 bases at V and 8 bases at J, with 13 bases between the two ends.

By sample fraction, this clonotype is large (0.1 to 1%). This chain uses TRBV11-2 with TRBJ2-1; perhaps TRBD2 as D (6 bases). V dropped 0 bases and J dropped 4 bases, with 19 bases sitting between them. CDR3 length equals 18 residues. The germline gives CDR1 SGHAT, CDR2 FQNNGV. The CDR3 bases are TGTGCCAGCAGCTTAGATCCCCCCTCCAGCGGGCCTTACAATGAGCAGTTCTTC. It is translated as CASSLDPPSSGPYNEQFF.

This clonotype came up many times. The V call is TRBV5-1, the J call TRBJ2-7; 8 bases fit TRBD1. The CDR3 length is 14 residues. CDR1 and CDR2 (germline): SGHRS, YFSETQ. With 4 bases clipped from V and 6 bases from J, the junction kept 9 bases outside the gene matches. Here the CDR3 DNA reads TGCGCCAGCAGCACCCGGGACAGGTACGGCGAGCAGTACTTC. As protein: CASSTRDRYGEQYF.

The V gene is TRBV2, the J gene TRBJ2-7, with 15 bases identical to TRBD2. After removal of 6 bases from V and 0 bases from J, the junction contained 3 bases not matched to a gene. The CDR3 spans 16 residues. Germline assignment: CDR1 SNHLY and CDR2 FYNNEI. The CDR3 nucleotides read TGTGCCAGCAGAGGGACTAGCGGGGGGCCCTCCTACGAGCAGTACTTC. Amino acids: CASRGTSGGPSYEQYF.

By share of the sample, this clonotype is medium-sized. V usage is TRBV5-1 and J usage is TRBJ2-1; D is perhaps TRBD1 (6 bases). The V gene's germline CDR1 is SGHRS and CDR2 YFSETQ. The CDR3 runs 16 residues. The V end lost 3 bases, the J end lost 7 bases, and 20 bases lay between the germline ends. This chain's CDR3 is CASSSQGGGPGNEQFF. In nucleotides, the CDR3 is TGCGCCAGCAGCTCACAGGGCGGTGGGCCGGGGAATGAGCAGTTCTTC.

This clonotype was seen at least ten times. The rearrangement uses TRBV5-1 and TRBJ2-2; D is unclear. The CDR3 spans 16 residues. The V gene lost 0 bases and the J gene lost 5 bases, with 14 bases spanning the gap. Looked up from germline, CDR1 is SGHRS and CDR2 is YFSETQ. The CDR3 here is CASSLEALMKTGELFF. The CDR3 DNA is TGCGCCAGCAGCTTGGAGGCGCTCATGAAAACCGGGGAGCTGTTTTTT.

This clonotype was counted ten times or more. The J gene is TRBJ1-1, the V gene TRBV30; D is unclear. This CDR3 is built from 17 residues. Germline lookup yields CDR1 GTSNPN and CDR2 SVGIG (reference sequence). V was shortened by 0 bases and J by 0 bases, with 17 bases between the two germline ends. In DNA, the CDR3 is TGTGCCTGGAGTGTATTATTCAGCCAAATCATGAACACTGAAGCTTTCTTT. Translated: CAWSVLFSQIMNTEAFF.

This clonotype has ten or more counts. This chain connects TRBV20-1 to TRBJ2-7; 7 bases are shared with TRBD1. The CDR3 extends over 15 amino acids. The germline gives CDR1 DFQATT, CDR2 SNEGSKA (reference sequence). V lost 3 bases and J lost 6; bases outside the gene matches: 14. The CDR3 region is CSASELRTGKSEQYF. The CDR3 region has the DNA TGCAGTGCTAGTGAGTTACGGACAGGTAAAAGCGAGCAGTACTTC.